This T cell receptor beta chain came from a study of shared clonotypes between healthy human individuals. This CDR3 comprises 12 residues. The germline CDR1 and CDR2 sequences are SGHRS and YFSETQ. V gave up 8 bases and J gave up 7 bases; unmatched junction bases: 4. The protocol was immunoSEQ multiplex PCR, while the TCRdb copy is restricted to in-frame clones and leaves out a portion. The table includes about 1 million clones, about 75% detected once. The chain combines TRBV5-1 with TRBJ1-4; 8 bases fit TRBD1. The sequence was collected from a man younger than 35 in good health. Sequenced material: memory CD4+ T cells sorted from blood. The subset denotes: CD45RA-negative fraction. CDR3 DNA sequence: TGCGCCAGTCCTACAGGGGGTGAAAAACTGTTTTTT. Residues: CASPTGGEKLFF.